This T cell receptor beta chain was sequenced for a study of T cells in Graves' hyperthyroidism and ophthalmopathy. Study findings and constraints: Using 13 V-J features, a model discriminated ophthalmopathy from stable hyperthyroidism. Also found in blood were most expanded thyroid clonotypes above 0.001.

TCR beta CDR3 regions were amplified from RNA. HTBI primers were the set used in a first-round RT-PCR of the TCR CDR3. TCRdb independently ran MiXCR on the multiplex PCR reads; one entry per CDR3 protein. The sample holds 600,000 or so distinct CDR3 sequences, approximately 15% seen once. The germline V gene encodes CDR1 MDHEN and CDR2 SYDVKM. The CDR3 has 11 residues. The germline V and J ends were trimmed by 10 bases and 5 bases, with 11 bases remaining between them. This clonotype came up a few times. The antigen remains undetermined. For ophthalmopathy patients, the Clinical Activity Score was at least 3 and the NOSPECS grade at least 4; duration was under 3 months. Lactation, pregnancy, other autoimmune disease or uncontrolled infection led to exclusion of patients.

The chain links TRBV28 to TRBJ1-2; weak D call: TRBD1 (6 bases). The receptor comes from a woman in her 50s with Graves' ophthalmopathy. The specimen sequenced was blood. The CDR3 nucleotides are TGTGCCACTCTAGGGGGATATGGCTACACCTTC. Translated, it gives CATLGGYGYTF.